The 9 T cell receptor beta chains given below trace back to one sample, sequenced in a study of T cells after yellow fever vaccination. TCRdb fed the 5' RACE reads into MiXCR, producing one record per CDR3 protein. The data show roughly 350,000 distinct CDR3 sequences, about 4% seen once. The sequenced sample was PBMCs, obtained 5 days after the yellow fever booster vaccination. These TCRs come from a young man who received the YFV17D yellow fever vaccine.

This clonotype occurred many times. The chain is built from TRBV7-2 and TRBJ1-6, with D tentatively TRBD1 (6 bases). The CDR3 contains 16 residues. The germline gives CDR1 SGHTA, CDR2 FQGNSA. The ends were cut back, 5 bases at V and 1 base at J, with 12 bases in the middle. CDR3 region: CASSQAQGSYNSPLHF. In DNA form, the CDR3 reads TGTGCCAGCAGCCAAGCCCAGGGGTCCTATAATTCACCCCTCCACTTT.

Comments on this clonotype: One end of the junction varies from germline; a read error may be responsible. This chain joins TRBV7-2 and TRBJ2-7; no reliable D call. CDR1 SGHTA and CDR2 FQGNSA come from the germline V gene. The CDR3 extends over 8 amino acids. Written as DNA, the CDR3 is TGTGCCAGCAGCTTATTTCACTTC. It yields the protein CASSLFHF.

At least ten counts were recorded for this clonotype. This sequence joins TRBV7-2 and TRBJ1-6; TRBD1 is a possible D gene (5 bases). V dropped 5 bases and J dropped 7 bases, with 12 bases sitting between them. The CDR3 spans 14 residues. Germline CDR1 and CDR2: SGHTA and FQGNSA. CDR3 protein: CASSQVRANSPLHF. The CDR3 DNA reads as TGTGCCAGCAGCCAGGTCAGGGCAAATTCACCCCTCCACTTT. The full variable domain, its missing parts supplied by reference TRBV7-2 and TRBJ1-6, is GAGVSQSPSNKVTEKGKDVELRCDPISGHTALYWYRQSLGQGLEFLIYFQGNSAPDKSGLPSDRFSAERTGGSVSTLTIQRTQQEDSAVYLCASSQVRANSPLHFGNGTRLTVT.

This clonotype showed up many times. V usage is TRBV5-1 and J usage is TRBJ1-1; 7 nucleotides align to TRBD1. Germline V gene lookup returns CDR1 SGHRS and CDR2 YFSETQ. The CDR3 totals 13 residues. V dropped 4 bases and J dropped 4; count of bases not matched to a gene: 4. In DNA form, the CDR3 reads TGCGCCAGCAGCAGGGGGCTTAGCACTGAAGCTTTCTTT. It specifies CASSRGLSTEAFF.

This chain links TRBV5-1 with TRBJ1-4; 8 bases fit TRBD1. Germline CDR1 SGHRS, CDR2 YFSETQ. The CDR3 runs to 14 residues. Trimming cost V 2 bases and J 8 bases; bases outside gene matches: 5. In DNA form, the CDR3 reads TGCGCCAGCAGCTTACAGGGGGGACCAGAAAAACTGTTTTTT. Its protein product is CASSLQGGPEKLFF.

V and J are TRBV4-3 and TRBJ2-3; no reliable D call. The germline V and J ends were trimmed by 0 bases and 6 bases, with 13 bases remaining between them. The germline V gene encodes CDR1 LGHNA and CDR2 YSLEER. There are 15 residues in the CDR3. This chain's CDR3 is CASSQDRVNGDTQYF. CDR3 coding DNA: TGCGCCAGCAGCCAAGATCGCGTGAATGGGGATACGCAGTATTTT.

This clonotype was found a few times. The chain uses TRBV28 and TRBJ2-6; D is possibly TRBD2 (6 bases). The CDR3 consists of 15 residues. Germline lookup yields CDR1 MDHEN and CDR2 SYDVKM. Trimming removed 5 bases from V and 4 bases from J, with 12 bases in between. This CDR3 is CASSGGLQGANVLTF. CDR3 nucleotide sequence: TGTGCCAGCAGTGGGGGACTCCAGGGGGCCAACGTCCTGACTTTC.

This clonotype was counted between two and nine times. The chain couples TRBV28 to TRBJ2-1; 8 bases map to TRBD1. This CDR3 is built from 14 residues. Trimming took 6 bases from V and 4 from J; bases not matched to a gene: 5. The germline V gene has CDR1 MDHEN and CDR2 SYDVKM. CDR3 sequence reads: CASRHRGSYNEQFF. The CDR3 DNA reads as TGTGCCAGCAGGCACAGGGGGTCATACAATGAGCAGTTCTTC.

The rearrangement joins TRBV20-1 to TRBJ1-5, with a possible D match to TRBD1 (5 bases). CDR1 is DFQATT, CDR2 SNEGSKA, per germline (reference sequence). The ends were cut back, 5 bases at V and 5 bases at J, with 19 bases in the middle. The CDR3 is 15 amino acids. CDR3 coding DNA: TGCAGTGCTCGGGGGGGGTTCTGGGCTTATCAGCCCCAGCATTTT. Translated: CSARGGFWAYQPQHF.